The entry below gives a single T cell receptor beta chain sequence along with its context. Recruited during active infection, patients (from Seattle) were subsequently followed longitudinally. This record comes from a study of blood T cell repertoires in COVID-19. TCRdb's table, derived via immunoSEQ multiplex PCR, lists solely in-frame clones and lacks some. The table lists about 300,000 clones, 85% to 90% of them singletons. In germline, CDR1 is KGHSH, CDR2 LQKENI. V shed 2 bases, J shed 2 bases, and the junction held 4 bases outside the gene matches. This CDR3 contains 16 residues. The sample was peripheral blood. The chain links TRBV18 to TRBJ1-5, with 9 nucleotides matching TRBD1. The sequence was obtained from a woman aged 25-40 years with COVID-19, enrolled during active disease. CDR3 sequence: CASSPGTGLGNQPQHF. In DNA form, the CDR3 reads TGTGCCAGCTCACCAGGGACAGGGTTGGGCAATCAGCCCCAGCATTTT.